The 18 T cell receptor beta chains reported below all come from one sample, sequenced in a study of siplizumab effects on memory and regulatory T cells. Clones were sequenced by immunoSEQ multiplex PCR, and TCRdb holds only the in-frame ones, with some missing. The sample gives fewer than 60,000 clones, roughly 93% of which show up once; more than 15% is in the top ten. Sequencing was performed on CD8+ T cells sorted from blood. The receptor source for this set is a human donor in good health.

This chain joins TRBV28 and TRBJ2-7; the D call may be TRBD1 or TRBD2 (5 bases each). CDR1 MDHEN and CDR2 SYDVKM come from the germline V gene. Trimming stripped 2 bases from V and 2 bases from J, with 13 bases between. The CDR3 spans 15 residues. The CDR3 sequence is CASSLRDLTPYEQYF. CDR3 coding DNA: TGTGCCAGCAGTTTAAGGGACCTAACACCCTACGAGCAGTACTTC.

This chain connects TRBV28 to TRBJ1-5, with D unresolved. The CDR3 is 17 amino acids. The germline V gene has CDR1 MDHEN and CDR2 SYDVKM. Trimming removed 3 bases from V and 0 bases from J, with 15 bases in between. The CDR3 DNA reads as TGTGCCAGCAGTTTGTTACCTATGGACGGTAGCAATCAGCCCCAGCATTTT. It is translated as CASSLLPMDGSNQPQHF.

CDR3 loop: CAWTMGGEQYF. Here the CDR3 DNA reads TGTGCCTGGACGATGGGCGGCGAGCAGTACTTC. The chain employs TRBV30 and TRBJ2-7, with D unclear. The V gene's germline CDR1 is GTSNPN and CDR2 SVGIG (reference sequence). The CDR3 loop spans 11 amino acids. Trimming cost V 4 bases and J 6 bases, with 10 bases left between them.

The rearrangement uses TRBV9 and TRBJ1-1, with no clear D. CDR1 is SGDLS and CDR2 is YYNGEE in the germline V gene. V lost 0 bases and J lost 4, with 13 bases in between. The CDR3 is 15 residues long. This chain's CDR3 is CASSVGLGEFTEAFF. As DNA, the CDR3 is TGTGCCAGCAGCGTAGGATTGGGAGAGTTCACTGAAGCTTTCTTT.

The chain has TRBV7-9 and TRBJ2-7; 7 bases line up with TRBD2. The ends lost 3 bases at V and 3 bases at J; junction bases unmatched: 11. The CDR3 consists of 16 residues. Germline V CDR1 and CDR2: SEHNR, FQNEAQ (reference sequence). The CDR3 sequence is CASSFDSRGSHYEQYF. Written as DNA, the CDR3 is TGTGCCAGCAGCTTCGATTCCCGCGGGAGCCACTACGAGCAGTACTTC.

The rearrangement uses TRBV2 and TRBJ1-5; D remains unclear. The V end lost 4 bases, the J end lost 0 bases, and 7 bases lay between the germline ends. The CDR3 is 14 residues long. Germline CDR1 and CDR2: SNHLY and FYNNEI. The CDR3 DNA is TGTGCCAGCAGTGGTCTTTATAGCAATCAGCCCCAGCATTTT. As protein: CASSGLYSNQPQHF.

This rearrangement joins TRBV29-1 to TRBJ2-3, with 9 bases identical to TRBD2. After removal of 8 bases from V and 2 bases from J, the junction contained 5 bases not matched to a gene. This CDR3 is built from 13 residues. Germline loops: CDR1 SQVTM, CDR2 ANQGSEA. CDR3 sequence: CSSTSGYTDTQYF. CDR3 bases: TGCAGCTCGACTAGCGGATACACAGATACGCAGTATTTT.

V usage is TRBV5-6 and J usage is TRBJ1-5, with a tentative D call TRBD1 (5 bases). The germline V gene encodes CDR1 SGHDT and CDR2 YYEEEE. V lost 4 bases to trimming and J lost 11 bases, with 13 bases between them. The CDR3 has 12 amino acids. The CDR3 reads CASSSPTGTQHF. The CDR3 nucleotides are TGTGCCAGCAGCAGCCCAACAGGTACCCAGCATTTT.

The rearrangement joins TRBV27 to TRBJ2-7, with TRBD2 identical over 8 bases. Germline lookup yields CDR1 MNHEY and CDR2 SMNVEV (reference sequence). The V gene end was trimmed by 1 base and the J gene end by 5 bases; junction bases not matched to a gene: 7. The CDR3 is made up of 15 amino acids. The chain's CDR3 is CASSLYPAGVDEQYF. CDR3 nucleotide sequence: TGTGCCAGCAGTTTATATCCAGCGGGAGTCGACGAGCAGTACTTC.

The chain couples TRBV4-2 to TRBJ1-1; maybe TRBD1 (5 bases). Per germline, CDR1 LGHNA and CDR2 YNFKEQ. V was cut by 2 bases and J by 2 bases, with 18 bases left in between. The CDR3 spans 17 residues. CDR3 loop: CASSQTTGGGSNTEAFF. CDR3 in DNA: TGTGCCAGCAGCCAAACTACCGGGGGAGGGAGCAACACTGAAGCTTTCTTT.

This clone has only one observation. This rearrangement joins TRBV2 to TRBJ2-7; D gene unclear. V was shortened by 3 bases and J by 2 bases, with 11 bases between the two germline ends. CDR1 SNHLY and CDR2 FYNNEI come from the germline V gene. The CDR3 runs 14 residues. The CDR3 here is CASSDQVETYEQYF. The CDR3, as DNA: TGTGCCAGCAGTGACCAGGTCGAAACCTACGAGCAGTACTTC. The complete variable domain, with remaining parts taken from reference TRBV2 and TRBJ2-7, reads EPEVTQTPSHQVTQMGQEVILRCVPISNHLYFYWYRQILGQKVEFLVSFYNNEISEKSEIFDDQFSVERPDGSNFTLKIRSTKLEDSAMYFCASSDQVETYEQYFGPGTRLTVT.

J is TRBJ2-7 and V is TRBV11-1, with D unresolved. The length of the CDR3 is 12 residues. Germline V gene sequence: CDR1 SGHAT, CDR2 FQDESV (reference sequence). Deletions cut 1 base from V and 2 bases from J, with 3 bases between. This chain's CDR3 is CASSLEPYEQYF. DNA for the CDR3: TGTGCCAGCAGCTTAGAACCCTACGAGCAGTACTTC.

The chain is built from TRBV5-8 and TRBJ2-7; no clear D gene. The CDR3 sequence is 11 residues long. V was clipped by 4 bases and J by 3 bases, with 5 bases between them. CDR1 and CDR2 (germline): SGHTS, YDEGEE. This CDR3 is CASSPGYEQYF. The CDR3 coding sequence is TGTGCCAGCAGCCCTGGCTACGAGCAGTACTTC. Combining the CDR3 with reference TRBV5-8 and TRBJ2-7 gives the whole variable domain EAGVTQSPTHLIKTRGQQATLRCSPISGHTSVYWYQQALGLGLQFLLWYDEGEERNRGNFPPRFSGRQFPNYSSELNVNALELEDSALYLCASSPGYEQYFGPGTRLTVT.

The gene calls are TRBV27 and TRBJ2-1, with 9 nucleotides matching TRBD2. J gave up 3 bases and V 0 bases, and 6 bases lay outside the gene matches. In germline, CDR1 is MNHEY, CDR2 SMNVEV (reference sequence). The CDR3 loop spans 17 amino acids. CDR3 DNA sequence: TGTGCCAGCAGTTTATCGAGTAGCGGGAGTCTCTACAATGAGCAGTTCTTC. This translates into CASSLSSSGSLYNEQFF.

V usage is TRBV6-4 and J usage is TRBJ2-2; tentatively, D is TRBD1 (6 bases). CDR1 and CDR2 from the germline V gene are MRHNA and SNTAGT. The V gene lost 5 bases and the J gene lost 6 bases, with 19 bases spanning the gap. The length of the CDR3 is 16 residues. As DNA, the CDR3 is TGTGCCAGCAGTCGATCAGGGGACCGAGGACCCGGGGAGCTGTTTTTT. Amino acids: CASSRSGDRGPGELFF.

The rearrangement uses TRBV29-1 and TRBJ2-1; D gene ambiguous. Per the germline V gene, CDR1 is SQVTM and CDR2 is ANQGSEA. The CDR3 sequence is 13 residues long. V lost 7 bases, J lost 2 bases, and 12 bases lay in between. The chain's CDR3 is CSAKPNPYNEQFF. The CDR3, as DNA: TGCAGCGCGAAACCAAACCCCTACAATGAGCAGTTCTTC.

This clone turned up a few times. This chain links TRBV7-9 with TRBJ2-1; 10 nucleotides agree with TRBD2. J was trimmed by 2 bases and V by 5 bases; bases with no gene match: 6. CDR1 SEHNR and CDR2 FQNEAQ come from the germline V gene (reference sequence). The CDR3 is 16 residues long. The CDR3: CASSATSGEAYNEQFF. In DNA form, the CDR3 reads TGTGCCAGCAGCGCCACTAGCGGGGAGGCCTACAATGAGCAGTTCTTC. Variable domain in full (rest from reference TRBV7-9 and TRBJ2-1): DTGVSQNPRHKITKRGQNVTFRCDPISEHNRLYWYRQTLGQGPEFLTYFQNEAQLEKSRLLSDRFSAERPKGSFSTLEIQRTEQGDSAMYLCASSATSGEAYNEQFFGPGTRLTVL.

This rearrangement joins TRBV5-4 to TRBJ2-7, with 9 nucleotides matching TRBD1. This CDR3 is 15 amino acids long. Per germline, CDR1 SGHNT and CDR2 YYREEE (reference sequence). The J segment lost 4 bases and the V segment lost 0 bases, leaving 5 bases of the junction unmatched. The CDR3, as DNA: TGTGCCAGCAGCTTGGCCCACAGGGGGCCTTACGAGCAGTACTTC. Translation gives CASSLAHRGPYEQYF. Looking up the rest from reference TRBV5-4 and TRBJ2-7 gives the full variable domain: ETGVTQSPTHLIKTRGQQVTLRCSSQSGHNTVSWYQQALGQGPQFIFQYYREEENGRGNFPPRFSGLQFPNYSSELNVNALELDDSALYLCASSLAHRGPYEQYFGPGTRLTVT.